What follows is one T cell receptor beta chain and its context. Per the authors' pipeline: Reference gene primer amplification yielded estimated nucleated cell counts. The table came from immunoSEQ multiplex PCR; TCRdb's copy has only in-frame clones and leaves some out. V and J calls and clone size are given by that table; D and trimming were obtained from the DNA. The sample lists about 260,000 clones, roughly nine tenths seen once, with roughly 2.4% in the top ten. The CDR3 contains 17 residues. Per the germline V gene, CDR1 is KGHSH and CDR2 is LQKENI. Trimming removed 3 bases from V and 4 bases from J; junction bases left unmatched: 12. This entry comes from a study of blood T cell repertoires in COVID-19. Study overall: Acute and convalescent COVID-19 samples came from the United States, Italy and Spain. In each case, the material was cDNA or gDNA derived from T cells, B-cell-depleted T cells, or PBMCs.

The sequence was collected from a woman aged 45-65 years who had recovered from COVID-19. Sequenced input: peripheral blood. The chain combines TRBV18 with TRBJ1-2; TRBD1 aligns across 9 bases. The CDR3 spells CASSPSRDRVGGYGYTF. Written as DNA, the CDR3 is TGTGCCAGCTCACCGTCCCGGGACAGGGTTGGAGGCTATGGCTACACCTTC.